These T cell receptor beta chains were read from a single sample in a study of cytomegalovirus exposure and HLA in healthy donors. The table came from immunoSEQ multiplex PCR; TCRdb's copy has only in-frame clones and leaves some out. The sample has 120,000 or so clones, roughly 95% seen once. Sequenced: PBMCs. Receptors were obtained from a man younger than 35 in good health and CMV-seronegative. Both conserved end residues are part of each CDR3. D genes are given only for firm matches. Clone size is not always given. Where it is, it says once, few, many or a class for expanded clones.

TGTGCCAGCAGCCTGGAGAGACTAGCGGCTCAAGAGACCCAGTACTTC CASSLERLAAQETQYF TRBJ2-5 TRBV28 - TRBD2
TGTGCCACCAGCAAGACAGGGGGCATTCAGCCCCAGCATTTT CATSKTGGIQPQHF TRBJ1-5 TRBV15 - TRBD1
TGTGCCAGCAGCGTAGGATCTAGCGCCAATGAGCAGTTCTTC CASSVGSSANEQFF TRBJ2-1 TRBV9 - -
TGTGCCAGCAGCTTCTACGTAGCGGGAGGAGGGGGGAACACCGGGGAGCTGTTTTTT CASSFYVAGGGGNTGELFF TRBJ2-2 TRBV7-8 - TRBD2
TGTGCCAGCAGCTCACCGGCTAGCGGGAGTTACCTCTACGAGCAGTACTTC CASSSPASGSYLYEQYF TRBJ2-7 TRBV7-2 - TRBD2
TGTGCCAGCAGGGCCCCGGGGGTGGCTTTCTTT CASRAPGVAFF TRBJ1-1 TRBV6-1 - -
TGTGCCAGCAGTTTGGGACAGGGGGGGAATCAGCCCCAGCATTTT CASSLGQGGNQPQHF TRBJ1-5 TRBV27 - TRBD1
TGTGCCAGCAGTGTCGGACTAGGCAGTGAGCAGTTCTTC CASSVGLGSEQFF TRBJ2-1 TRBV6-4 - TRBD2
TGTGCCAGCAGACCCCTAGCGGGAAAGCGGGATGAGCAGTTCTTC CASRPLAGKRDEQFF TRBJ2-1 TRBV6-5 - TRBD2
TGCGCCAGCAGCCAAGGCAGAGGCGAGCAGTACTTC CASSQGRGEQYF TRBJ2-7 TRBV4-1 - -
TGTGCCAGCAGTTCCCCGGAGGGACAGGGTGGCCGGGAGACCCAGTACTTC CASSSPEGQGGRETQYF TRBJ2-5 TRBV28 - TRBD1
TGTGCCAGCAGCATGGGGACAGGGGGCCGTTCCTACAATGAGCAGTTCTTC CASSMGTGGRSYNEQFF TRBJ2-1 TRBV28 - TRBD1
TGTGCCAGAAGCTTGGCTGATTTGGCCAGGCCTAATCAGCCCCAGCATTTT CARSLADLARPNQPQHF TRBJ1-5 TRBV5-3 - -
TGTGCCAGCAGCTCCTATGGTCGGGAGACCCAGTACTTC CASSSYGRETQYF TRBJ2-5 TRBV9 - -
TGTGCCAGCAGCCACCTAGCGGGAGGGATAGATGAGCAGTTCTTC CASSHLAGGIDEQFF TRBJ2-1 TRBV7-3 - TRBD2
TGTGCCAGCAGTGCCGACAGGGATTACTACGAGCAGTACTTC CASSADRDYYEQYF TRBJ2-7 TRBV6-1 - TRBD1
TGCGCCAGCACGAGGGCCAATGAGCAGTTCTTC CASTRANEQFF TRBJ2-1 TRBV5-1 - -
TGTGCCAGCAGCTTAACGGGGCCTAGAACCACTGAAGCTTTCTTT CASSLTGPRTTEAFF TRBJ1-1 TRBV7-3 - -
TGTGCCAGCAGCTTAGCTTCACAGGTCGATGGCTACACCTTC CASSLASQVDGYTF TRBJ1-2 TRBV7-2 - -
TGTGCCAGCACCCAGACTAGCGGGGACAATGAGCAGTTCTTC CASTQTSGDNEQFF TRBJ2-1 TRBV2 - TRBD2
TGTGCCACGTGGGACAGGGGGCGAGTCACTGAAGCTTTCTTT CATWDRGRVTEAFF TRBJ1-1 TRBV19 once TRBD1
TGTGCCAGCACCCAAACGGACAGGAAAGAGACCCAGTACTTC CASTQTDRKETQYF TRBJ2-5 TRBV9 - TRBD1
TGTGCCAGCAGTCACCTCGGACAGGGGGTGTATCAGCCCCAGCATTTT CASSHLGQGVYQPQHF TRBJ1-5 TRBV27 - TRBD1
TGTGCCAGCAGCGCCCACAGGGGAATTGATGAGCAGTTCTTC CASSAHRGIDEQFF TRBJ2-1 TRBV9 - TRBD1
TGTGCCAGCAGTTTAACGCTCCGGGACAGAGGCACAGATACGCAGTATTTT CASSLTLRDRGTDTQYF TRBJ2-3 TRBV13 once TRBD1
TGCGCCAGCAGCTCCCCTAGCGGGAGTTTCAATGAGCAGTTCTTC CASSSPSGSFNEQFF TRBJ2-1 TRBV4-1 - TRBD2
TGTGCCAGCAGGGGGGACAGGGCCAACGAGCAGTACTTC CASRGDRANEQYF TRBJ2-7 TRBV7-2 - TRBD1
TGTGCCAGCAGTTACTCGAGGACACCTTACGAGCAGTACTTC CASSYSRTPYEQYF TRBJ2-7 TRBV6-5 - -
TGTGCCACCACGACAGGGGGCGAGCAGTACTTC CATTTGGEQYF TRBJ2-7 TRBV19 - TRBD1
TGTGCCAGCAGCGTAGAGAGTGGGACCCAGTACTTC CASSVESGTQYF TRBJ2-5 TRBV9 - -
TGTGCTAGCAGCTTAACTCGGCGGGAGCCCTACAATGAGCAGTTCTTC CASSLTRREPYNEQFF TRBJ2-1 TRBV7-7 - TRBD2
TGCAGTGCTATTAATCAAGAGACCCAGTACTTC CSAINQETQYF TRBJ2-5 TRBV20-1 - -
TGTGCCAGCGCCGGGGGCTCTGGGGCCAACGTCCTGACTTTC CASAGGSGANVLTF TRBJ2-6 TRBV6-1 - -
TGTGCCAGTAACCCTAGCGGGAGCTCCTACGAGCAGTACTTC CASNPSGSSYEQYF TRBJ2-7 TRBV28 - TRBD2
TGTGCCAGCAGCTCTACGCCTGGAGCGGCCTCCTCCTACGAGCAGTACTTC CASSSTPGAASSYEQYF TRBJ2-7 TRBV9 once -
TGCAGTGCTACTTTTACAGATACGCAGTATTTT CSATFTDTQYF TRBJ2-3 TRBV20-1 - -
TGCGCCAGCAGCTTGTTTCTCAGGGGGAACTATGGCTACACCTTC CASSLFLRGNYGYTF TRBJ1-2 TRBV5-1 - TRBD1
TGTGCCAGCAGCAACCCCGCCCGGGTCGAGCAGTACTTC CASSNPARVEQYF TRBJ2-7 TRBV7-9 - -
TGCGCCAGCAGTACCCGACTAGCGGGAGACCACGAGCAGTACTTC CASSTRLAGDHEQYF TRBJ2-7 TRBV5-1 once TRBD2
TGTGCCAGCAGCGGAGGGGATCAAGCGGGAGTTGGAGATACGCAGTATTTT CASSGGDQAGVGDTQYF TRBJ2-3 TRBV9 - TRBD2
TGCGCCAGCAGCCAAGTCCTAGGAGCCTACGAGCAGTACTTC CASSQVLGAYEQYF TRBJ2-7 TRBV4-3 - -
TGCAGCGTTCAACCGGGACAGGTTGGCTACACCTTC CSVQPGQVGYTF TRBJ1-2 TRBV29-1 - TRBD1
TGTGCTAGTGGTTTGGGGACTGGCCTCAATAAGGAGCAGTTCTTC CASGLGTGLNKEQFF TRBJ2-1 TRBV12-5 - -
TGTGCCAGCAGTTTATTTTTAGATAGCAATCAGCCCCAGCATTTT CASSLFLDSNQPQHF TRBJ1-5 TRBV27 once -
TGTGCCAGCAGAATGACAGGGGGCACCAGAGAGACCCAGTACTTC CASRMTGGTRETQYF TRBJ2-5 TRBV5-8 - TRBD1
TGTGCCAGCCGAACCCTAGCGGGAGGAAGGAAGACCCAGTACTTC CASRTLAGGRKTQYF TRBJ2-5 TRBV27 - TRBD2
TGTGCCAGCAGCGTGACTCCCTCCGGGACTAGCGGGAGAGGGGAGCAGTTCTTC CASSVTPSGTSGRGEQFF TRBJ2-1 TRBV9 - TRBD2